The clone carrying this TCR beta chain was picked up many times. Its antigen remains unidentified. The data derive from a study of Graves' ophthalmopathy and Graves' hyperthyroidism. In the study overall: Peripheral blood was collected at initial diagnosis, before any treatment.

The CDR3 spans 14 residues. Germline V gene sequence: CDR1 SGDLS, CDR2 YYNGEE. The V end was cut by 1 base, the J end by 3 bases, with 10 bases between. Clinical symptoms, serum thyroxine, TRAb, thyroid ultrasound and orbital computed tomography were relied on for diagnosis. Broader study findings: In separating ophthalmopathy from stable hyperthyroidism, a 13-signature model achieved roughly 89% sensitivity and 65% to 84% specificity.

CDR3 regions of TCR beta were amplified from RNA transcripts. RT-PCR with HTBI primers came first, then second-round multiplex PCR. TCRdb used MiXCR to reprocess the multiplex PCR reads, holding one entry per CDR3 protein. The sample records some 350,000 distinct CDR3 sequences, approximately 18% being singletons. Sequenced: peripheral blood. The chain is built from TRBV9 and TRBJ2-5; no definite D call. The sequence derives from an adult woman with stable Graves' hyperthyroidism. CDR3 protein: CASSVMGKEETQYF. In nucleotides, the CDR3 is TGTGCCAGCAGCGTAATGGGGAAGGAAGAGACCCAGTACTTC.